This T cell receptor (beta chain) was captured by sequencing in a study of beta chain features in type 1 diabetes (dated by TCRdb to the late 2010s). With respect to the entire study: No differences in mean age, gender distribution, total cell number or subset yield were found between patients and healthy donors. The study compared the TCRB repertoires of sorted circulating CD4+ T cell subsets in recently diagnosed type 1 diabetes patients with those in matched healthy donors. Across all samples, roughly 110,000,000 sorted cells were examined, and cell number per subset correlated strongly with RNA yield. Naive and central memory subsets were obtained from all 30 or so donors, but regulatory and stem cell-like memory subsets were isolated from only 8 patients and roughly eight healthy donors. The investigation overall reported the following: PCR might favor shorter templates, but patient and control samples were amplified and corrected together, so any skew would affect both groups equally. The naive, central memory and regulatory TCRB repertoires appeared to resemble one another more closely among patients than among healthy donors. Patients with type 1 diabetes made fewer insertions and deleted more nucleotides at VDJ recombination sites, implying thymic rearrangement abnormalities. Because the HLA sub-analyses included only small numbers of individuals, any influence of HLA type on TCRB rearrangement was left unresolved. Type 1 diabetes patients showed a moderate but significant shortening of TCRB CDR3 length in all four CD4+ subsets. Sequencing cDNA rather than genomic DNA could over-represent highly expressing activated cells, although activation and CD3 levels did not differ between groups.

A single peripheral blood draw of approximately 110 mL on average was collected from each donor into heparinised tubes. Naive, central memory, regulatory and stem cell-like memory CD4+ T cells were sorted on a BD FACSAria II using a panel including CD45RO, CCR7, CD25, CD127, CD95 and CD27. Every sorted population had a purity above 95%. PBMCs were separated immediately by Lymphoprep density gradient centrifugation and were stained directly, without being cultured. To minimize batch effects, samples were stained and sorted in pairs, one healthy donor with one patient per experiment. The entire isolated RNA was reverse transcribed using the High Capacity cDNA Reverse Transcription Kit, and thus expressed TCRB transcripts were sequenced. Naive, central memory and regulatory T cell samples underwent deep immunoSEQ sequencing, averaging about 3.57 million total reads per sample. Sorted cells were lysed in RLT buffer and RNA was extracted with DNase-treated RNeasy Micro or Mini kits, depending on cell number. Each cell subset was processed separately to prevent cross-contamination, with patient and healthy donor samples processed together. The immunoSEQ multiplex PCR was used to amplify TCRB sequences from cDNA, generating 87-bp fragments that spanned the CDR3 region. Sequencing of the amplicons was done on the Illumina HiSeq platform. On the authors' methods: Synthetic template baselines were used to correct PCR bias computationally, reads within Hamming distance 2 were collapsed together, and singletons that could not be merged were discarded. Reads were aligned to IMGT to assign V, D and J genes, CDR3 length, and insertions or deletions at six rearrangement sites. Within each subset, clonotype counts were normalized to sorted cell number, and only after that were true diversity and Gini coefficients computed with the tcR R package. Repertoire sharing was quantified using the overlap coefficient calculated on TCRB nucleotide sequences. TCRdb took this table from immuneACCESS and kept in-frame rearrangements with V and J called. Such tables lack part of the clones; where checked against another copy, unresolved V genes explain under half of the gap, and the rest is unexplained. V, J and clone size are taken as reported in that table, and D and trimming were inferred from the DNA itself. In all, the sample holds 150,000 to 180,000 clones, and about 7.3% of those were seen once. 0.65% of the sample is held by the ten biggest clonotypes.

In regard to this clone: No cognate antigen has been identified for it. Within one base of it there is no much larger clone, and no base qualities were kept.

V is cut by 4 bases and J by 1 base, and the space between the germline ends is 12 bases. CDR1 and CDR2 are read off the germline V gene as SGDLS and YYNGEE. From the cysteine through the phenylalanine, the CDR3 covers 15 amino acids. Only the CDR3 DNA is retained, 45 bases long and in frame from the first base. This receptor was obtained from a man in his late teens or twenties in good health. Sequenced: central memory CD4+ T cells from blood. This chain is built from TRBV9 and TRBJ2-1, with TRBD1 as a weak D call on 6 bases. CDR3 protein: CASSLEGHSYNEQFF. The DNA reads as follows: TGTGCCAGCAGCCTAGAGGGACATTCCTACAATGAGCAGTTCTTC.